The entry below gives a single TCR beta chain sequence along with its context. These data originate in a study of blood T cell repertoires in COVID-19. About the research overall: Spain, Italy and the United States supplied samples that represented acute and convalescent COVID-19.

All enrollees were roughly 18 to 89 years old and from about 25 US areas. What the recovered Cohort 3 donors had was two negative PCRs, clearance, or symptom resolution. Original handling: By means of reference gene primer amplification, nucleated cell counts were estimated. TCRdb's table, derived via immunoSEQ multiplex PCR, lists solely in-frame clones and lacks some. D and trimming come from the DNA, and the V and J calls and clone size come from that table. In the table there are more than 300,000 clones, around 83% of which are singletons. J was trimmed by 1 base and V by 4 bases; bases with no gene match: 10. In germline, CDR1 is SEHNR, CDR2 FQNEAQ (reference sequence). The CDR3 consists of 16 residues.

The rearrangement joins TRBV7-9 to TRBJ2-7, with TRBD1 matching 7 bases. This clonotype originated in a woman in her forties or fifties who had recovered from COVID-19. The sample taken for sequencing was PBMCs or T cells enriched from blood (not recorded which). CDR3 coding DNA: TGTGCCAGCAGCTCCTCCCGGACAGGAAATTCCTACGAGCAGTACTTC. Its translation: CASSSSRTGNSYEQYF.